Each of the 27 T cell receptor beta chains below was sequenced from the same sample in a study of cytomegalovirus exposure and HLA in healthy donors (dated by TCRdb to about 2017). Library method: the immunoSEQ multiplex PCR assay. For the multiplex PCR, a mixture combining 60 forward primers for TCR Vbeta segments and 13 reverse primers for TCR Jbeta segments was used. This immuneACCESS table, as held by TCRdb, lists in-frame sequences with V and J called but not all clones. Of the missing ones, under half trace to an unresolved V gene in checked studies; the others have no known cause. For this sample the table gives 90,000 to 120,000 clones, of which over 65% were detected only once. Less than 15% of the sample is held by the ten biggest clonotypes. The specimen was PBMCs. These receptors all come from a woman between 35 and 50 years old in good health and CMV-seropositive.

This clone was picked up one time. The chain employs TRBV19 and TRBJ1-2, with 7 nucleotides matching TRBD1. This CDR3 comprises 13 residues. CDR1 and CDR2 (germline): LNHDA, SQIVND (reference sequence). Trimming at V came to 6 bases and at J to 3 bases, leaving 4 bases not matched to a gene. The chain's CDR3 is CASRPGTDYGYTF. CDR3 DNA: TGTGCCAGTAGGCCCGGGACAGACTATGGCTACACCTTC.

The J gene is TRBJ2-7, the V gene TRBV9; 8 positions match TRBD2. The trim removed 0 bases at V and 4 bases at J, leaving 3 bases unmatched. Germline assignment: CDR1 SGDLS and CDR2 YYNGEE. The CDR3 is made up of 14 amino acids. The CDR3 DNA follows: TGTGCCAGCAGCGTAGCGGGGGGGTATTACGAGCAGTACTTC. Translated, it gives CASSVAGGYYEQYF.

The gene calls are TRBV7-9 and TRBJ1-1, with TRBD1 identical over 8 bases. The CDR3 sequence is 15 residues long. V lost 5 bases, J lost 5 bases, and 10 bases stayed unmatched. Germline CDR1 SEHNR, CDR2 FQNEAQ (reference sequence). In nucleotides, the CDR3 is TGTGCCAGCAGCCCGAAGCAGGGGGCGGGAACTGAAGCTTTCTTT. It yields the protein CASSPKQGAGTEAFF.

This chain uses TRBV19 with TRBJ1-5; D unresolved. The CDR3 runs to 16 residues. Germline lookup yields CDR1 LNHDA and CDR2 SQIVND (reference sequence). Trimming shortened V by 3 bases and J by 0 bases, and 12 bases separated the two germline ends. The CDR3 loop reads CASSIKWGDSNQPQHF. CDR3 sequence (DNA): TGTGCCAGTAGTATCAAATGGGGAGATAGCAATCAGCCCCAGCATTTT.

This chain joins TRBV7-2 and TRBJ1-1; D is possibly TRBD1 (5 bases). CDR1 and CDR2 (germline): SGHTA, FQGNSA. V lost 5 bases, J lost 1 base, and 14 bases lay in between. The length of the CDR3 is 15 residues. The CDR3 here is CASSPGPRGNTEAFF. CDR3 DNA: TGTGCCAGCAGCCCGGGCCCAAGGGGGAACACTGAAGCTTTCTTT.

The J gene is TRBJ2-7, the V gene TRBV5-1; 7 bases map to TRBD1. Germline V lookup: CDR1 SGHRS, CDR2 YFSETQ. The CDR3 totals 14 residues. J was trimmed by 4 bases and V by 7 bases; bases with no gene match: 11. The CDR3 is CASGRDSALYEQYF. The CDR3, as DNA: TGCGCCAGCGGCCGGGACAGCGCCTTATACGAGCAGTACTTC.

This clone turned up a few times. The chain recombines TRBV19 with TRBJ2-1, with TRBD1 matching 8 bases. The CDR3 runs to 14 residues. The V segment lost 3 bases and the J segment 8 bases; nucleotides outside the gene matches: 6. The germline gives CDR1 LNHDA, CDR2 SQIVND (reference sequence). The CDR3 region is CASSIGQGADEQFF. The CDR3 DNA sequence: TGTGCCAGTAGTATCGGTCAGGGGGCGGATGAGCAGTTCTTC. Filled out from reference TRBV19 and TRBJ2-1, the complete variable domain reads DGGITQSPKYLFRKEGQNVTLSCEQNLNHDAMYWYRQDPGQGLRLIYYSQIVNDFQKGDIAEGYSVSREKKESFPLTVTSAQKNPTAFYLCASSIGQGADEQFFGPGTRLTVL.

This clone was observed a handful of times. The chain is built from TRBV5-1 and TRBJ1-2; D perhaps matches TRBD1 (6 bases). The CDR3 runs 15 residues. Trimming removed 0 bases at V and 4 bases at J, with 13 bases between. Germline lookup yields CDR1 SGHRS and CDR2 YFSETQ. The CDR3 protein is CASSLGTGTVYGYTF. For the CDR3, the DNA is TGCGCCAGCAGCTTGGGTACAGGGACGGTCTATGGCTACACCTTC.

The V and J genes are TRBV7-9 and TRBJ1-2, with D tentatively TRBD1 (6 bases). Germline CDR1 is SEHNR and CDR2 is FQNEAQ (reference sequence). Deletions cut 5 bases from V and 8 bases from J, with 18 bases between. CDR3 size: 14 residues. The CDR3, as DNA: TGTGCCAGCAGCCTAGAGGTTAAGGGGGACGGCTACACCTTC. Protein product: CASSLEVKGDGYTF. Supplemented by reference TRBV7-9 and TRBJ1-2, the full variable domain reads DTGVSQNPRHKITKRGQNVTFRCDPISEHNRLYWYRQTLGQGPEFLTYFQNEAQLEKSRLLSDRFSAERPKGSFSTLEIQRTEQGDSAMYLCASSLEVKGDGYTFGSGTRLTVV.

This chain joins TRBV12-5 and TRBJ2-3; 8 bases match TRBD2. CDR1 is LGHNT and CDR2 is FRNRAP in the germline V gene. The junction had 5 bases not matched to a gene; V was cut back by 1 base and J by 8 bases. CDR3 size: 14 residues. CDR3 in amino acids: CASGLGLARGTQYF. CDR3 in DNA: TGTGCTAGTGGTTTGGGACTAGCGCGTGGTACGCAGTATTTT.

The chain uses TRBV7-2 and TRBJ2-4; 9 bases agree with TRBD1. CDR3 length: 16 amino acids. Germline V CDR1 and CDR2: SGHTA, FQGNSA. V trimming: 5 bases; J trimming: 6 bases; junction bases outside the gene matches: 11. The CDR3 reads CASSIDTPDRGNIQYF. The CDR3 nucleotides are TGTGCCAGCAGCATCGATACCCCGGACAGGGGAAACATTCAGTACTTC.

This chain links TRBV30 with TRBJ2-1, with no clear D. With 3 bases removed from V and 6 bases from J, the gap between germline ends came to 12 bases. CDR3 length equals 13 residues. Looked up from germline, CDR1 is GTSNPN and CDR2 is SVGIG (reference sequence). The CDR3 DNA sequence: TGTGCCTGGAGCTCACTTACTGGCAATGAGCAGTTCTTC. Amino acids: CAWSSLTGNEQFF.

The chain couples TRBV30 to TRBJ2-7, with 10 bases identical to TRBD1. The trim removed 4 bases at V and 7 bases at J, leaving 7 bases unmatched. CDR1 is GTSNPN, CDR2 SVGIG, per germline (reference sequence). The CDR3 sequence is 13 residues long. This CDR3 is CAWTRQGAGEQYF. The CDR3 DNA follows: TGTGCCTGGACCAGACAGGGGGCTGGGGAGCAGTACTTC. Complete variable domain (other parts from reference TRBV30 and TRBJ2-7): SQTIHQWPATLVQPVGSPLSLECTVEGTSNPNLYWYRQAAGRGLQLLFYSVGIGQISSEVPQNLSASRPQDRQFILSSKKLLLSDSGFYLCAWTRQGAGEQYFGPGTRLTVT.

The chain is built from TRBV6-5 and TRBJ1-3; D is possibly TRBD1 (6 bases). CDR3 length: 15 amino acids. Trimming took 6 bases from V and 0 from J, leaving 12 bases between them. Germline V gene lookup returns CDR1 MNHEY and CDR2 SVGAGI. The CDR3 sequence: CASRTGQISGNTIYF. CDR3 in DNA: TGTGCCAGCAGAACCGGACAGATCTCTGGAAACACCATATATTTT.

The chain couples TRBV5-6 to TRBJ2-7; possible D gene TRBD2, 6 bases. Trimming stripped 0 bases from V and 3 bases from J, with 13 bases between. Per the germline V gene, CDR1 is SGHDT and CDR2 is YYEEEE. The CDR3 covers 15 residues. The CDR3 region is CASSLVGRGLYEQYF. CDR3 DNA sequence: TGTGCCAGCAGCTTGGTGGGGCGGGGCCTCTACGAGCAGTACTTC.

This clone was seen a handful of times. This chain links TRBV2 with TRBJ1-1; 8 bases map to TRBD1. CDR3 size: 12 residues. Germline lookup yields CDR1 SNHLY and CDR2 FYNNEI. The ends lost 8 bases at V and 4 bases at J; junction bases unmatched: 3. The CDR3 sequence is CASEDRATEAFF. Written as DNA, the CDR3 is TGTGCCAGCGAGGACAGGGCCACTGAAGCTTTCTTT.

V and J are TRBV7-9 and TRBJ2-3; TRBD2 agrees at 9 bases. This CDR3 region has 18 residues. J was trimmed by 3 bases and V by 0 bases; bases with no gene match: 10. CDR1 SEHNR and CDR2 FQNEAQ come from the germline V gene (reference sequence). The CDR3 reads CASSLAPGRRGGTDTQYF. The CDR3 bases are TGTGCCAGCAGCTTAGCCCCCGGGAGGCGGGGGGGTACAGATACGCAGTATTTT.

This clone has only a few counts. The V and J genes are TRBV6-5 and TRBJ2-1; no clear D gene. The CDR3 loop spans 15 amino acids. The germline V gene has CDR1 MNHEY and CDR2 SVGAGI. V gave up 7 bases and J gave up 3 bases, with 16 bases separating them. The CDR3 sequence is CASTLSRLSYNEQFF. The DNA of the CDR3 is TGTGCCAGCACGCTGTCGAGGTTAAGCTACAATGAGCAGTTCTTC.

The chain joins TRBV7-9 to TRBJ2-1; a possible D gene is TRBD2 (5 bases). The germline CDR1 and CDR2 sequences are SEHNR and FQNEAQ (reference sequence). The CDR3 length is 13 residues. Trimming shortened V by 4 bases and J by 8 bases, and 12 bases separated the two germline ends. The CDR3 spells CASSSPVEDEQFF. CDR3 coding DNA: TGTGCCAGCAGCTCCCCGGTGGAGGATGAGCAGTTCTTC. The variable domain in full, with the rest retrieved from reference TRBV7-9 and TRBJ2-1, is DTGVSQNPRHKITKRGQNVTFRCDPISEHNRLYWYRQTLGQGPEFLTYFQNEAQLEKSRLLSDRFSAERPKGSFSTLEIQRTEQGDSAMYLCASSSPVEDEQFFGPGTRLTVL.

This chain uses TRBV6-5 with TRBJ1-2; D is unresolved. This CDR3 spans 13 amino acids. V lost 6 bases, J lost 4 bases, and 12 bases lay in between. Germline-derived CDR1 and CDR2 are MNHEY and SVGAGI. In nucleotides, the CDR3 is TGTGCCAGCAGGTCCGGGAGGGCCTATGGCTACACCTTC. It encodes CASRSGRAYGYTF.

The V gene is TRBV5-6, the J gene TRBJ2-7; D might be TRBD2 (7 bases). The CDR3 has 15 amino acids. Per the germline V gene, CDR1 is SGHDT and CDR2 is YYEEEE. The V and J ends lost 4 bases and 10 bases respectively, with 24 bases between them. This chain's CDR3 is CASSGSGGALSFQYF. In DNA, the CDR3 is TGTGCCAGCAGCGGGAGTGGGGGGGCGCTGTCATTTCAGTACTTC.

This clone came up once. The V and J genes are TRBV5-4 and TRBJ1-3; TRBD1 matches at 9 bases. The germline gives CDR1 SGHNT, CDR2 YYREEE (reference sequence). The CDR3 loop spans 15 amino acids. Trimming removed 3 bases from V and 7 bases from J; junction bases left unmatched: 8. CDR3 sequence reads: CASSSSKTGGNTIYF. The CDR3 region has the DNA TGTGCCAGCAGCTCCTCAAAGACAGGGGGGAACACCATATATTTT. Full variable domain (rest looked up from reference TRBV5-4 and TRBJ1-3): ETGVTQSPTHLIKTRGQQVTLRCSSQSGHNTVSWYQQALGQGPQFIFQYYREEENGRGNFPPRFSGLQFPNYSSELNVNALELDDSALYLCASSSSKTGGNTIYFGEGSWLTVV.

CDR3 sequence reads: CASSQLTGGLGNSPLHF. CDR3 in DNA: TGCGCCAGCAGCCAGCTCACAGGGGGATTGGGTAATTCACCCCTCCACTTT. This chain links TRBV4-1 with TRBJ1-6; 8 nucleotides agree with TRBD1. Germline CDR1 and CDR2: MGHRA and YSYEKL. Trimming at V came to 3 bases and at J to 6 bases, leaving 10 bases not matched to a gene. This CDR3 region has 17 residues.

Regarding this clone: Compared with germline, one end of the junction differs, possibly owing to a read error. This chain connects TRBV7-7 to TRBJ2-7, with a weak D call TRBD2 (6 bases). Germline V CDR1 and CDR2: SSHAT, FNYEAQ (reference sequence). The CDR3 sequence is 13 residues long. CDR3 protein: CASIVAGRYEQYF. CDR3 in DNA: TGTGCTAGCATCGTGGCGGGGAGATACGAGCAGTACTTC. The full variable domain, rest sourced from reference TRBV7-7 and TRBJ2-7, is GAGVSQSPRYKVTKRGQDVTLRCDPISSHATLYWYQQALGQGPEFLTYFNYEAQPDKSGLPSDRFSAERPEGSISTLTIQRTEQRDSAMYRCASIVAGRYEQYFGPGTRLTVT.

The V gene is TRBV7-2, the J gene TRBJ2-5; possibly TRBD1 for D (5 bases). Germline V gene lookup returns CDR1 SGHTA and CDR2 FQGNSA. Trimming cost V 3 bases and J 7 bases, with 6 bases left between them. This CDR3 spans 11 amino acids. CDR3 nucleotide sequence: TGTGCCAGCAGCTTTACAGGGACCCAGTACTTC. It codes for CASSFTGTQYF.

A few counts support this clone. This chain links TRBV6-1 with TRBJ1-5, with 7 nucleotides matching TRBD1. V was pared by 5 bases and J by 7 bases, with 8 bases of the junction left unmatched. This CDR3 spans 14 amino acids. Germline-derived CDR1 and CDR2 are MNHNS and SASEGT. The CDR3 DNA sequence: TGTGCCAGCAGTAATCAGGGGGTGGGACAGCCCCAGCATTTT. Translation gives CASSNQGVGQPQHF.

A single count supports this clone. V and J are TRBV4-1 and TRBJ2-7, with 7 bases lining up with TRBD2. The V segment lost 3 bases and the J segment 2 bases; nucleotides outside the gene matches: 4. CDR1 MGHRA and CDR2 YSYEKL come from the germline V gene. The CDR3 extends over 14 amino acids. CDR3 amino acids: CASSHGGTPYEQYF. The DNA for the CDR3 is TGCGCCAGCAGCCACGGGGGGACCCCCTACGAGCAGTACTTC.